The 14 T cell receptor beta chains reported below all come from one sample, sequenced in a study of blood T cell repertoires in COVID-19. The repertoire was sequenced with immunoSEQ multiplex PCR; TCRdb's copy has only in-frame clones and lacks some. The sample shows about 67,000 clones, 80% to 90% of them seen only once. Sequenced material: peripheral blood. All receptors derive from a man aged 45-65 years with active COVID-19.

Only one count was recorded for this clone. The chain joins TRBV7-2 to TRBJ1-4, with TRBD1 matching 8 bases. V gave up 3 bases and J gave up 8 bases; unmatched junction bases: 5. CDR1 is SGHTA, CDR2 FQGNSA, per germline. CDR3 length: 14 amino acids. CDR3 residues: CASSFDRGYEKLFF. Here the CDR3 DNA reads TGTGCCAGCAGCTTCGACAGGGGTTACGAAAAACTGTTTTTT.

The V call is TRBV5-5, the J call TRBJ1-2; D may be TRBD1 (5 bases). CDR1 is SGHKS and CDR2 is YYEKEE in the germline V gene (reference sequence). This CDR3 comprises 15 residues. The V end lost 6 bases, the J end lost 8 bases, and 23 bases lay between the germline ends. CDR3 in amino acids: CASTSQGGLGSGYTF. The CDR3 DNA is TGTGCCAGCACCTCTCAGGGAGGGTTAGGCAGCGGCTACACCTTC. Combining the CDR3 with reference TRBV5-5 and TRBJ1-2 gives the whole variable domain DAGVTQSPTHLIKTRGQQVTLRCSPISGHKSVSWYQQVLGQGPQFIFQYYEKEERGRGNFPDRFSARQFPNYSSELNVNALLLGDSALYLCASTSQGGLGSGYTFGSGTRLTVV.

The CDR3, as DNA: TGCGCCAGCAGCCAAGAACCCCCGGGACAGGGAGAGACCCAGTACTTC. Residues: CASSQEPPGQGETQYF. The chain carries TRBV4-3 and TRBJ2-5; 9 bases fit TRBD1. The V segment lost 0 bases and the J segment 4 bases; nucleotides outside the gene matches: 6. Germline-derived CDR1 and CDR2 are LGHNA and YSLEER. The CDR3 loop spans 16 amino acids.

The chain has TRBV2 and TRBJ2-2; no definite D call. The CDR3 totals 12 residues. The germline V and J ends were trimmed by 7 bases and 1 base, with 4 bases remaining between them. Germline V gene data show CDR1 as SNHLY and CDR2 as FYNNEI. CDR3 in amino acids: CASNRNTGELFF. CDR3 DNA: TGTGCCAGCAACAGGAACACCGGGGAGCTGTTTTTT. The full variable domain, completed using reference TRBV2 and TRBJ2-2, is EPEVTQTPSHQVTQMGQEVILRCVPISNHLYFYWYRQILGQKVEFLVSFYNNEISEKSEIFDDQFSVERPDGSNFTLKIRSTKLEDSAMYFCASNRNTGELFFGEGSRLTVL.

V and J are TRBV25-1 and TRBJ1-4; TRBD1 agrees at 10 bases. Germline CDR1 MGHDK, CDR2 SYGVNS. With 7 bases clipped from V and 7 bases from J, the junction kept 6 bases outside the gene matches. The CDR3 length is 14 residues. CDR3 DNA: TGTGCCAGCAAATACGGGACAGGGGTTGAAAAACTGTTTTTT. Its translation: CASKYGTGVEKLFF.

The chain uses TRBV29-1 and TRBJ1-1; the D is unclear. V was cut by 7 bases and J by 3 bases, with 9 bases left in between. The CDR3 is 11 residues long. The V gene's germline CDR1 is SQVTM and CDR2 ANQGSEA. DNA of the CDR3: TGCAGCGCTTCGTTTGACACTGAAGCTTTCTTT. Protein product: CSASFDTEAFF.

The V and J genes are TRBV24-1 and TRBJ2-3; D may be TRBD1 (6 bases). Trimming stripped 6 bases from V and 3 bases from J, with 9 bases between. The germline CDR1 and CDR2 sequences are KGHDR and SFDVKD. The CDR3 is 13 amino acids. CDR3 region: CATSQGGTDTQYF. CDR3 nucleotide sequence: TGTGCCACCAGTCAAGGGGGAACAGATACGCAGTATTTT.

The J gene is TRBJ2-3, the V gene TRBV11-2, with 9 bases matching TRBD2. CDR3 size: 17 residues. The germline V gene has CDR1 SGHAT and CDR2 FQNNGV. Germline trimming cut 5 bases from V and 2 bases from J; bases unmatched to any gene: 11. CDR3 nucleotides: TGTGCCAGCAGCCCCCTTTCGACTAGCGGAAACACAGATACGCAGTATTTT. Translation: CASSPLSTSGNTDTQYF.

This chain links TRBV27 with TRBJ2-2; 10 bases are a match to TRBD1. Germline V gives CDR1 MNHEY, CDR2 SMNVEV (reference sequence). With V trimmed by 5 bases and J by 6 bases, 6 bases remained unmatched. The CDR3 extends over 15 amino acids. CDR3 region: CASSPRTGGPGELFF. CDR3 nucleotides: TGTGCCAGCAGTCCCCGGACAGGGGGGCCCGGGGAGCTGTTTTTT.

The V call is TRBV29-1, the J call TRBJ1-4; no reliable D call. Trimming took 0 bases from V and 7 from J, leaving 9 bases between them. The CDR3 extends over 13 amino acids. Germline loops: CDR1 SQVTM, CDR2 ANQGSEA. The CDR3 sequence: CSVEEGGSEKLFF. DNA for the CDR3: TGCAGCGTTGAAGAGGGAGGAAGTGAAAAACTGTTTTTT.

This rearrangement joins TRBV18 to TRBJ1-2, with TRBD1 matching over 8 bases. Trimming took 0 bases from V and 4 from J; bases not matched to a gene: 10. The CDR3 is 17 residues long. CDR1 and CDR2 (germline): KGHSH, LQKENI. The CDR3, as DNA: TGTGCCAGCTCACCACCAAAAGGCCCGGGACAGGTCTATGGCTACACCTTC. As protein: CASSPPKGPGQVYGYTF.

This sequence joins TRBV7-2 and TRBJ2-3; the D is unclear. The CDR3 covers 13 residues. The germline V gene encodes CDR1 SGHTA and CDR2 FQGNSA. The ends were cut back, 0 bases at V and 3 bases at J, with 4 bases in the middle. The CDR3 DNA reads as TGTGCCAGCAGCTTAGCCTATACAGATACGCAGTATTTT. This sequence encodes CASSLAYTDTQYF.

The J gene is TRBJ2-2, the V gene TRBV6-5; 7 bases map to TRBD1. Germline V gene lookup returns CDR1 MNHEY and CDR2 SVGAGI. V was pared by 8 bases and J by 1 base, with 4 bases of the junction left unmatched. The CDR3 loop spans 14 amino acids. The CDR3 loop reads CASCRDRNTGELFF. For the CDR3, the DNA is TGTGCCAGCTGCCGGGACAGGAACACCGGGGAGCTGTTTTTT.

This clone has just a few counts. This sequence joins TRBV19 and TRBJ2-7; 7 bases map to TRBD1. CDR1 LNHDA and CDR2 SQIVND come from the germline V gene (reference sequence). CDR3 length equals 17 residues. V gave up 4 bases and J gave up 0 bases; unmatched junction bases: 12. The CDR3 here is CASSTLTDRASSYEQYF. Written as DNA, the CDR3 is TGTGCCAGTAGTACCCTCACCGACAGGGCGAGCTCCTACGAGCAGTACTTC.